The 19 T cell receptor beta chains below were found in one sample sequenced in a study of graft-versus-host responses after intestinal transplantation. What these receptors recognize is not known. The table came from immunoSEQ multiplex PCR; TCRdb's copy has only in-frame clones and leaves some out. This sample has approximately 89,000 clones; around 90% occur once, and the top ten carry roughly 0.17%. Specimen: unstimulated CD4+ T cells sorted from spleen or lymph node cells, collected before intestinal transplant. The receptors derive from a human donor who received an intestinal transplant.

The chain carries TRBV5-1 and TRBJ2-3, with unresolved D. CDR1 and CDR2 from the germline V gene are SGHRS and YFSETQ. The CDR3 length is 15 residues. Deletions cut 1 base from V and 1 base from J, with 10 bases between. The CDR3 region has the DNA TGCGCCAGCAGCTTGATGAGAACGGGCACAGATACGCAGTATTTT. This encodes CASSLMRTGTDTQYF.

The V and J genes are TRBV7-9 and TRBJ2-1, with 12 bases aligning to TRBD2. CDR1 is SEHNR and CDR2 is FQNEAQ in the germline V gene (reference sequence). This CDR3 spans 18 amino acids. The V gene end was trimmed by 5 bases and the J gene end by 4 bases; junction bases not matched to a gene: 12. DNA for the CDR3: TGTGCCAGCAGCCACCTGGGGCTAGCGGGGGGGCCATACAATGAGCAGTTCTTC. It specifies CASSHLGLAGGPYNEQFF. The whole variable domain, remainder taken from reference TRBV7-9 and TRBJ2-1, is DTGVSQNPRHKITKRGQNVTFRCDPISEHNRLYWYRQTLGQGPEFLTYFQNEAQLEKSRLLSDRFSAERPKGSFSTLEIQRTEQGDSAMYLCASSHLGLAGGPYNEQFFGPGTRLTVL.

This clone was seen only once. The V gene is TRBV11-2, the J gene TRBJ2-1, with TRBD2 matching 13 bases. V lost 10 bases, J lost 2 bases, and 5 bases stayed unmatched. CDR3 length: 15 residues. Germline-derived CDR1 and CDR2 are SGHAT and FQNNGV. As DNA, the CDR3 is TGTGCCACCCGACTAGCGGGAGGCCCCTACAATGAGCAGTTCTTC. This codes for CATRLAGGPYNEQFF.

The V gene is TRBV7-9, the J gene TRBJ2-3; 8 bases match TRBD2. Trimming took 4 bases from V and 2 from J; bases not matched to a gene: 8. The CDR3 spans 16 residues. Germline CDR1 SEHNR, CDR2 FQNEAQ (reference sequence). The CDR3 reads CASSSTGGGPTDTQYF. DNA for the CDR3: TGTGCCAGCAGCTCTACCGGGGGGGGACCCACAGATACGCAGTATTTT.

This clone was seen once. The rearrangement uses TRBV5-1 and TRBJ1-5, with 8 bases fitting TRBD1. Germline CDR1 reads SGHRS; CDR2 reads YFSETQ. V lost 4 bases to trimming and J lost 7 bases; unmatched junction nucleotides: 7. The CDR3 totals 14 residues. This CDR3 reads CASSPDREGQPQHF. The CDR3 DNA follows: TGCGCCAGCAGCCCGGACAGGGAGGGACAGCCCCAGCATTTT. The entire variable domain, with the rest obtained from reference TRBV5-1 and TRBJ1-5, is as follows: KAGVTQTPRYLIKTRGQQVTLSCSPISGHRSVSWYQQTPGQGLQFLFEYFSETQRNKGNFPGRFSGRQFSNSRSEMNVSTLELGDSALYLCASSPDREGQPQHFGDGTRLSIL.

This chain links TRBV4-3 with TRBJ2-1, with 8 bases aligning to TRBD2. V dropped 0 bases and J dropped 1; count of bases not matched to a gene: 5. In germline, CDR1 is LGHNA, CDR2 YSLEER. This CDR3 spans 17 amino acids. The CDR3 DNA follows: TGCGCCAGCAGCCAAGATCGGAAGCGGGGGTCCTACAATGAGCAGTTCTTC. Protein: CASSQDRKRGSYNEQFF.

To note about this clone: One end of the junction is discordant with germline, which a read error may explain. The chain links TRBV27 to TRBJ1-4; 11 bases align to TRBD1. Germline lookup yields CDR1 MNHEY and CDR2 SMNVEV (reference sequence). The CDR3 consists of 17 residues. DNA of the CDR3: TGTGCCAGCAGCTTATTGGGACAGGGGGGCTTTGTTAAAAAACTGTTTTTT. Encoded protein: CASSLLGQGGFVKKLFF.

This sequence joins TRBV5-1 and TRBJ1-2, with D uncertain. The CDR3 extends over 15 amino acids. Trimming removed 0 bases from V and 5 bases from J, with 14 bases in between. Per the germline V gene, CDR1 is SGHRS and CDR2 is YFSETQ. CDR3 nucleotide sequence: TGCGCCAGCAGCTTGGACCCTCGTGGCCCTTATGGCTACACCTTC. Its translation is CASSLDPRGPYGYTF.

This clone has just one count. A read error may account for a junction end that differs from germline. V and J are TRBV14 and TRBJ1-1; maybe TRBD1 (6 bases). CDR3 length: 15 residues. Germline-derived CDR1 and CDR2 are SGHDN and FVKESK. CDR3 sequence (DNA): TGTGCCAGCAGCCAAGGAACAGGGTGGAACACTGAAGCTTTCTTC. Residues: CASSQGTGWNTEAFF.

The rearrangement links TRBV29-1 to TRBJ2-7; 9 bases map to TRBD1. Germline CDR1 and CDR2: SQVTM and ANQGSEA. V lost 4 bases and J lost 3; bases outside the gene matches: 7. This CDR3 has 14 amino acids. The CDR3 reads CSVGTGTGYYEQYF. CDR3 sequence (DNA): TGCAGCGTTGGGACCGGGACAGGGTACTACGAGCAGTACTTC.

This chain links TRBV18 with TRBJ2-7; 9 bases are a match to TRBD2. V lost 3 bases, J lost 3 bases, and 6 bases stayed unmatched. Germline V lookup: CDR1 KGHSH, CDR2 LQKENI. There are 15 residues in the CDR3. The CDR3 sequence: CASSPLAGVNYEQYF. The CDR3, as DNA: TGTGCCAGCTCACCGTTAGCGGGAGTGAACTACGAGCAGTACTTC.

In regard to this clone: The identical CDR3 is also encoded by other nucleotide sequences in the sample. The chain combines TRBV6-1 with TRBJ1-2; 10 nucleotides agree with TRBD1. V shed 3 bases and J 5 bases; nucleotides not matched to a gene: 0. The CDR3 runs 13 residues. The V gene's germline CDR1 is MNHNS and CDR2 SASEGT. The CDR3 bases are TGTGCCAGCAGTGAGGACAGGGGGTATGGCTACACCTTC. It translates to CASSEDRGYGYTF.

The chain employs TRBV11-3 and TRBJ1-3, with D maybe TRBD1 (5 bases). The ends were cut back, 4 bases at V and 4 bases at J, with 8 bases in the middle. CDR1 is SGHNT and CDR2 is YENEEA in the germline V gene. This CDR3 is 13 amino acids long. The CDR3 region has the DNA TGTGCCAGCAGCTCAGGGCCGGGAAACACCATATATTTT. It is translated as CASSSGPGNTIYF.

CDR3 sequence: CASSLDRRETQYF. CDR3 DNA sequence: TGTGCCAGCAGCTTGGATCGTAGAGAGACCCAGTACTTC. The chain is built from TRBV5-4 and TRBJ2-5; D uncertain. The CDR3 loop spans 13 amino acids. Germline CDR1 SGHNT, CDR2 YYREEE (reference sequence). The germline V and J ends were trimmed by 0 bases and 4 bases, with 7 bases remaining between them.

The chain joins TRBV30 to TRBJ1-3, with 8 bases identical to TRBD1. The CDR3 totals 13 residues. CDR1 GTSNPN and CDR2 SVGIG come from the germline V gene (reference sequence). J lost 4 bases, V lost 3 bases, and 2 bases had no gene match. This chain's CDR3 is CAWSRGPGNTIYF. CDR3 nucleotides: TGTGCCTGGAGCAGGGGGCCGGGAAACACCATATATTTT.

The chain has TRBV7-2 and TRBJ2-7, with D tentatively TRBD2 (7 bases). The germline V gene has CDR1 SGHTA and CDR2 FQGNSA. The CDR3 contains 16 residues. V was shortened by 3 bases and J by 7 bases, with 22 bases between the two germline ends. The CDR3 sequence: CASSFLLGGGAGEQYF. The CDR3 region has the DNA TGTGCCAGCAGCTTTTTGCTTGGTGGGGGGGCCGGTGAGCAGTACTTC.

In this sample, this clone turned up a few times. This rearrangement joins TRBV6-5 to TRBJ1-4, with D uncertain. V was clipped by 4 bases and J by 0 bases, with 6 bases between them. The CDR3 is 14 amino acids. The germline V gene has CDR1 MNHEY and CDR2 SVGAGI. The CDR3 protein is CASSSPATNEKLFF. In DNA, the CDR3 is TGTGCCAGCAGTTCCCCGGCAACTAATGAAAAACTGTTTTTT.

The chain recombines TRBV7-2 with TRBJ2-7; 12 bases map to TRBD2. CDR1 SGHTA and CDR2 FQGNSA come from the germline V gene. Trimming took 0 bases from V and 8 from J; bases not matched to a gene: 5. The CDR3 is 15 residues long. CDR3 in DNA: TGTGCCAGCAGCTTAGCGACTAGCGGGGGCCGCAAGCAGTACTTC. Protein product: CASSLATSGGRKQYF.

This chain connects TRBV19 to TRBJ2-1; the match to TRBD2 covers 13 bases. J was trimmed by 9 bases and V by 8 bases; bases with no gene match: 7. The CDR3 sequence is 14 residues long. Germline lookup yields CDR1 LNHDA and CDR2 SQIVND (reference sequence). CDR3 amino acids: CASYRLAGGREQFF. DNA for the CDR3: TGTGCCAGTTATAGACTAGCGGGAGGTCGTGAGCAGTTCTTC. Full variable domain (missing parts from reference TRBV19 and TRBJ2-1): DGGITQSPKYLFRKEGQNVTLSCEQNLNHDAMYWYRQDPGQGLRLIYYSQIVNDFQKGDIAEGYSVSREKKESFPLTVTSAQKNPTAFYLCASYRLAGGREQFFGPGTRLTVL.